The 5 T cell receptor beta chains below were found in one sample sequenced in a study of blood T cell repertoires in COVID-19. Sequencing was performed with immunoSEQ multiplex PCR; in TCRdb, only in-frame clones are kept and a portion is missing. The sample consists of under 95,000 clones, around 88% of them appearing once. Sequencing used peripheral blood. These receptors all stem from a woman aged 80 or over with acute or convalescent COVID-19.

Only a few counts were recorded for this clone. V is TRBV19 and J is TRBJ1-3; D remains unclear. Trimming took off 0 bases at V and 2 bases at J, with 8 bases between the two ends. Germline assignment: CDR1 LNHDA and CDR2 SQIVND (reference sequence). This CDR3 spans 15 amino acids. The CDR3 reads CASSIDVRPGNTIYF. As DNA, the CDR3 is TGTGCCAGTAGTATAGATGTGCGTCCTGGAAACACCATATATTTT.

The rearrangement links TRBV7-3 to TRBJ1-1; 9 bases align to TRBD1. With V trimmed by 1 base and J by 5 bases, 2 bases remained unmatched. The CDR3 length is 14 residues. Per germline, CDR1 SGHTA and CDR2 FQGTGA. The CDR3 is CASSLKGQGTEAFF. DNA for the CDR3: TGTGCCAGCAGCTTAAAGGGACAGGGAACTGAAGCTTTCTTT.

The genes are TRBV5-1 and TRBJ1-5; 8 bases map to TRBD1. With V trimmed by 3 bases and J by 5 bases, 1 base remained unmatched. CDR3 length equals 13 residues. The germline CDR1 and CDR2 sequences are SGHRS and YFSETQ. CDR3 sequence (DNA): TGCGCCAGCAGCTCGACAGGGGATCAGCCCCAGCATTTT. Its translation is CASSSTGDQPQHF.

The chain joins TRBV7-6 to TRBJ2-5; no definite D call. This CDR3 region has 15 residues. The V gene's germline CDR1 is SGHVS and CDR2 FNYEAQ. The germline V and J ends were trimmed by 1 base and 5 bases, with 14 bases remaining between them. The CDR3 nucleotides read TGTGCCAGCAGCTTAGAGACCTTAGCTACCGAGACCCAGTACTTC. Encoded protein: CASSLETLATETQYF.

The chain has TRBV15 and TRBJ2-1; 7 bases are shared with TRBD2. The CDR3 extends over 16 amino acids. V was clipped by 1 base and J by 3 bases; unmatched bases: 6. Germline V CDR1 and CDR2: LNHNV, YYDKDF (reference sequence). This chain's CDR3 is CATSRGTGGLYNEQFF. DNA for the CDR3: TGTGCCACCAGCAGAGGTACGGGGGGACTCTACAATGAGCAGTTCTTC.